The entry below gives a single TCR beta chain sequence along with its context. Antigen: not known. This sample was taken from a study of cytomegalovirus exposure and HLA in healthy donors. PCR was performed using 60 Vbeta and 13 Jbeta primers. Sequenced by immunoSEQ multiplex PCR; TCRdb stores in-frame clones only, minus some. This table holds approximately 110,000 clones. Findings and caveats of the study: A previous analysis found most TCR beta V segments productive roughly 90% or roughly 30% of the time. Later analysis suggested most CMV-associated TCR beta chains were HLA-restricted.

V was clipped by 5 bases and J by 0 bases; unmatched bases: 15. The CDR3 extends over 18 amino acids. The germline V gene encodes CDR1 PRHDT and CDR2 FYEKMQ (reference sequence). This chain links TRBV13 with TRBJ2-7, with 8 bases that match TRBD2. The sequence came from a man between 18 and 29 years old in good health and CMV-seronegative. The source material was PBMCs. The CDR3 DNA reads as TGTGCCAGCAGCCAAGGGTATAGCGGGAAGATGAGCTCCTACGAGCAGTACTTC. Its translation: CASSQGYSGKMSSYEQYF.